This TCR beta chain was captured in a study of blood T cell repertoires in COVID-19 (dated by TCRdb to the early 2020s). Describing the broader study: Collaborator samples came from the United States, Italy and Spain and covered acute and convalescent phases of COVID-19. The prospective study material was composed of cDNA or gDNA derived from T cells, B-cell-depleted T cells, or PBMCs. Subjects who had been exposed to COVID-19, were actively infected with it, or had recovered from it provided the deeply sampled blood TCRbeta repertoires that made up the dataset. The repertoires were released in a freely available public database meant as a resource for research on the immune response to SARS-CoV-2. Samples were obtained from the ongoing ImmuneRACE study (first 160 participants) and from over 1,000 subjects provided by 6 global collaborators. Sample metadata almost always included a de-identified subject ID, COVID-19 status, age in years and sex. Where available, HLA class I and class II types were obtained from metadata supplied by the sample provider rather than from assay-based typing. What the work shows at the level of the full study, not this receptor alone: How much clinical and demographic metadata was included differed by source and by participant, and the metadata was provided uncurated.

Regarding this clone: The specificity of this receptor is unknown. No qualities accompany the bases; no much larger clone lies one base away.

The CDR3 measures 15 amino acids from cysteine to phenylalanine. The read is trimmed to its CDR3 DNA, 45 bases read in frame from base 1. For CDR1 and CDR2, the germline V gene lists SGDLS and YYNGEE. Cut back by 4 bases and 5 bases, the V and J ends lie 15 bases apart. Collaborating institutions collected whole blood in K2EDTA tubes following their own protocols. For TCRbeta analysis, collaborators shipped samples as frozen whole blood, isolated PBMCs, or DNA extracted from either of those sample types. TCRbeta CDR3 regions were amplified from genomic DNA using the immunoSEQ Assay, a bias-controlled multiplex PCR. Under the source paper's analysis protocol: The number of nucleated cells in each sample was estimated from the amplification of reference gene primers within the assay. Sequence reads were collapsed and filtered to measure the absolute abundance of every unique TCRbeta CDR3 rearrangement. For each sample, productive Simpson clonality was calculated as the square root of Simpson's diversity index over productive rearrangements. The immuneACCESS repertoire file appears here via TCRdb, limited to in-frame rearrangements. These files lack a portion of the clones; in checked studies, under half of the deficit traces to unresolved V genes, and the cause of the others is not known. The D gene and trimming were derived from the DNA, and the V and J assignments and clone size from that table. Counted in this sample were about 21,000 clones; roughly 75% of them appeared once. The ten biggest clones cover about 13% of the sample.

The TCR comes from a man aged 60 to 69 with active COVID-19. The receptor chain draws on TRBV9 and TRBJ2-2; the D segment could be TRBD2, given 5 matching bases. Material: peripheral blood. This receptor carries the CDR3 CASSPPEAATGELFF. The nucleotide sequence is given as TGTGCCAGCAGCCCCCCCGAAGCGGCGACCGGGGAGCTGTTTTTT.